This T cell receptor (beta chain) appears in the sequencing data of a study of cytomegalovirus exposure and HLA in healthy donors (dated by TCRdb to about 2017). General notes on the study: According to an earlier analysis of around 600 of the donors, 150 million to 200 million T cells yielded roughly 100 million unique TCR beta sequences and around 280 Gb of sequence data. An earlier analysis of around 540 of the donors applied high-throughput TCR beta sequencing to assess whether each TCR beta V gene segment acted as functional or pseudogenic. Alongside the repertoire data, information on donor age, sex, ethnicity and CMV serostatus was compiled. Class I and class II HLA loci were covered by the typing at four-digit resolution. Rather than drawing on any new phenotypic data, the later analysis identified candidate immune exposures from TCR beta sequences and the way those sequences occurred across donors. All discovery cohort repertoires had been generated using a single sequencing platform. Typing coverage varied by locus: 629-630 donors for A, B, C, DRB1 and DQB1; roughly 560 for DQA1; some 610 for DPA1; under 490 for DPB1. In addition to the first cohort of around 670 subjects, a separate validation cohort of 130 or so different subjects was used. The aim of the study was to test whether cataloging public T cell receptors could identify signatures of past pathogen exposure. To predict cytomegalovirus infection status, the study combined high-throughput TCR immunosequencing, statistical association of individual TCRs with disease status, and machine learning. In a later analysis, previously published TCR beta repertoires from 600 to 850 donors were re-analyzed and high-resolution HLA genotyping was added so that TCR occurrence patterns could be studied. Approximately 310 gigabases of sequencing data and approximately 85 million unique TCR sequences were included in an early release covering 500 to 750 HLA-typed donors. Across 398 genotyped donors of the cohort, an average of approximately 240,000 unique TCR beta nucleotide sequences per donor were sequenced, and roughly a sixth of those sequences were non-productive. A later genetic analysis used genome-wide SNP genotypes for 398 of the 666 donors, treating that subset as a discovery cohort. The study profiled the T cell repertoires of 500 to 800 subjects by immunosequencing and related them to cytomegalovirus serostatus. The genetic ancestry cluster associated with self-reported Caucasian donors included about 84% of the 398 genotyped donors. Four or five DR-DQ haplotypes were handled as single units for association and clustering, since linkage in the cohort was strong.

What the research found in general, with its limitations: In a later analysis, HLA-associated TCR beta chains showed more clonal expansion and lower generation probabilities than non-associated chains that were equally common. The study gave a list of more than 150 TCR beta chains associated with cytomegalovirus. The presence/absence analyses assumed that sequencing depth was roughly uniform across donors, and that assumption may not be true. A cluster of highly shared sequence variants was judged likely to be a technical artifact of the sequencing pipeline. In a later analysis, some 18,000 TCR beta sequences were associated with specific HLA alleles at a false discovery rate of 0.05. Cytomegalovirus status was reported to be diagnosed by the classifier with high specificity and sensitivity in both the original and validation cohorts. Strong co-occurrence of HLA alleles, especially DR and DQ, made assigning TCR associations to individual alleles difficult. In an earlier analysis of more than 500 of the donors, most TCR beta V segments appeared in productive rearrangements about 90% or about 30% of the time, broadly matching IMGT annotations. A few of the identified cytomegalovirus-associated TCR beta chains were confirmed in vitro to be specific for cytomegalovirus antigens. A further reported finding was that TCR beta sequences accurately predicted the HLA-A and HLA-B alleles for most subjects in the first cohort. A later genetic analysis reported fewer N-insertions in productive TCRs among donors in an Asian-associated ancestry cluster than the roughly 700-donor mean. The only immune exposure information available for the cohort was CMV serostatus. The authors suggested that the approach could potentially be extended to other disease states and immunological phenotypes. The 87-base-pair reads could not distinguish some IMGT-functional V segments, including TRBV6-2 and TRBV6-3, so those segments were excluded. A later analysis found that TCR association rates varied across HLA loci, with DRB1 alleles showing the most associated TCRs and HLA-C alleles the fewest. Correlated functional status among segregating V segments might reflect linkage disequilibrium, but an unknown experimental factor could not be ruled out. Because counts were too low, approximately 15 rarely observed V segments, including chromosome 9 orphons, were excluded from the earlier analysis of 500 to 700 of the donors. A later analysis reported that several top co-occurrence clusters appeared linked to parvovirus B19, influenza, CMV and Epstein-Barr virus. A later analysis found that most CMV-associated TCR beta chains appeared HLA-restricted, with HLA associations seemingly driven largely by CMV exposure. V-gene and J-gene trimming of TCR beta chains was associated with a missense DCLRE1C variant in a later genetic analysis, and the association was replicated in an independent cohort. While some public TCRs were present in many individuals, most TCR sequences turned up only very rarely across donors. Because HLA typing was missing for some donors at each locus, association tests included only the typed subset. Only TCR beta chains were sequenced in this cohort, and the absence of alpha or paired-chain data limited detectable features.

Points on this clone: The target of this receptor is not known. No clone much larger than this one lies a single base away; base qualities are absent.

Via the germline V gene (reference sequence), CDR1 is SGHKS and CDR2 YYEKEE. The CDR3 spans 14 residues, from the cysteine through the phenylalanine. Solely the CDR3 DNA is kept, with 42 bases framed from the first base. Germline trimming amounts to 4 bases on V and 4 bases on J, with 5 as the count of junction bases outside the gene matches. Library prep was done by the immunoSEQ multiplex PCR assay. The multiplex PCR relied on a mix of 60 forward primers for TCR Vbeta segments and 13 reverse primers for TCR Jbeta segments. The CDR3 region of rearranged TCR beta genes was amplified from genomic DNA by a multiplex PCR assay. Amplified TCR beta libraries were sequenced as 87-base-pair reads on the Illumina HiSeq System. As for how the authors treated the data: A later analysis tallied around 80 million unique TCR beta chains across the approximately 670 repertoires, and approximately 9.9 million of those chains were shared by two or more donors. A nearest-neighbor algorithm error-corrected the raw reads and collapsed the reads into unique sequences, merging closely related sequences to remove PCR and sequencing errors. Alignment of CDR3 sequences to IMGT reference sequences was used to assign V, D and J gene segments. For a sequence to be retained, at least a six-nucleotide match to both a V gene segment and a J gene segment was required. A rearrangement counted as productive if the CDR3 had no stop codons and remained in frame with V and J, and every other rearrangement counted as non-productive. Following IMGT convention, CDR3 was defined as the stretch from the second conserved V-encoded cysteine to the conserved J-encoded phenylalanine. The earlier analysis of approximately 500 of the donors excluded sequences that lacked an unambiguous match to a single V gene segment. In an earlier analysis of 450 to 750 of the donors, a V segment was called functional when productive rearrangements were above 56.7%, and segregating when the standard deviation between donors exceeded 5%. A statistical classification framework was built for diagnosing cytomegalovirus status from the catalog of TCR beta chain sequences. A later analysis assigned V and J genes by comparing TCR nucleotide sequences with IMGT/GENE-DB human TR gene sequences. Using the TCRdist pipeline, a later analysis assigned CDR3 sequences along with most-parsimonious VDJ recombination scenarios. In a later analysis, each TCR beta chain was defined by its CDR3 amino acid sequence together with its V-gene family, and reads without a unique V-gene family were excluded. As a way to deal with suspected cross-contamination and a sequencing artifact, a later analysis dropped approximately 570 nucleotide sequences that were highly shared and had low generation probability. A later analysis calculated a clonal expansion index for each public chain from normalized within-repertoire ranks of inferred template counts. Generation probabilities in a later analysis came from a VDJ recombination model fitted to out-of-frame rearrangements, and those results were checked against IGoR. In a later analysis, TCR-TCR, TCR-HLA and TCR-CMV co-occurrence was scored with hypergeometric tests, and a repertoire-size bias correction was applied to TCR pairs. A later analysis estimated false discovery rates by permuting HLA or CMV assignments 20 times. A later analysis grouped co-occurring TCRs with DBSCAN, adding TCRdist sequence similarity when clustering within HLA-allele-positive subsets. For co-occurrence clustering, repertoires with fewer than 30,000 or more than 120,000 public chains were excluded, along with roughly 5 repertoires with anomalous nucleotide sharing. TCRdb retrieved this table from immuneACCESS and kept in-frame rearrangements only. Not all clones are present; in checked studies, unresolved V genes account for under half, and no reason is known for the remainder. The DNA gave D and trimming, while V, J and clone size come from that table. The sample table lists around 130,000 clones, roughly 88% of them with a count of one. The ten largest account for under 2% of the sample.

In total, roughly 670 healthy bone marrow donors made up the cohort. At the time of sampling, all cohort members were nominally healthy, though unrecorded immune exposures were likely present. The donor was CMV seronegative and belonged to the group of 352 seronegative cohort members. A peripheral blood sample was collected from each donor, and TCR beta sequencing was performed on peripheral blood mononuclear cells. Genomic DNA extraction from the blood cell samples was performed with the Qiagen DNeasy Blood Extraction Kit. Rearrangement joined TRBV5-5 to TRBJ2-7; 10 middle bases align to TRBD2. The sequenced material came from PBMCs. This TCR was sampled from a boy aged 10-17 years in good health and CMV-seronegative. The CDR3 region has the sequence CASSASGGGYEQYF. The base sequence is TGTGCCAGCAGCGCTAGCGGGGGTGGTTACGAGCAGTACTTC.